A selection of T cell receptor beta chains follows, all from one sample in a study of liver allograft versus peripheral blood T cells. From the reads, TCRdb called clonotypes with MiXCR, one entry per CDR3 protein. Altogether around 15,000 distinct CDR3 sequences are present, 22% being singletons, with the ten largest covering 12%. The receptors here all came from a human patient who had a liver transplant. A subset of T cells may come from the graft donor. The CDR3 runs from the conserved cysteine through the conserved F or W. Fields, in order: clone size, V gene, D gene, J gene, CDR3 DNA, CDR3 protein. D genes are given only for firm matches. Clone size is shown for a subset of rows, as once, few, many or a class of expanded clone.

>.|TRBV7-2|.|TRBJ2-7
TGTGCCAGCAGCTTAGCGCAGAAACCCCCGGGGTGGTACGAGCAGTACTTC
CASSLAQKPPGWYEQYF
>few|TRBV19|.|TRBJ2-3
TGTGCCAGCGCGGGACCAGGGGTCGATACGCAGTATTTT
CASAGPGVDTQYF
>many|TRBV18|.|TRBJ2-4
TGTGCCAGCTCACCACAGACAGACATTCAGTACTTC
CASSPQTDIQYF
>.|TRBV9|TRBD2|TRBJ2-3
TGTGCCAGCAGCGTAGGCGCTAGCGGGGGCCTAAGCACAGATACGCAGTATTTT
CASSVGASGGLSTDTQYF
>few|TRBV29-1|TRBD1|TRBJ2-3
TGCAGCGTTAGACAGGGAATGACAGATACGCAGTATTTT
CSVRQGMTDTQYF
>.|TRBV20-1|.|TRBJ2-1
TGCAGTGCTAGAGGGGGGGGGGACACCGACAATGAGCAGTTCTTC
CSARGGGDTDNEQFF
>.|TRBV5-6|TRBD1|TRBJ2-1
TGTGCCAGCAGCAGGGGGCGCGCTTCTGAGCAGTTCTTC
CASSRGRASEQFF
>many|TRBV15|TRBD1|TRBJ2-3
TGTGCCACCAGCAGAGATAGGACAGGGGGATGGGGCACAGATACGCAGTATTTT
CATSRDRTGGWGTDTQYF
>few|TRBV19|.|TRBJ1-1
TGTGCCAGTAGGGGCGCGGCCACTGAAGCTTTCTTT
CASRGAATEAFF
>medium-sized|TRBV18|TRBD2|TRBJ2-3
TGTGCCAGCTCAAGGACTAGCGGTGACACGCAGTATTTT
CASSRTSGDTQYF
>.|TRBV15|.|TRBJ1-3
TGTGCCACCAGCACCGCAGGGCAGGGTAGGGGAAACACCATATATTTT
CATSTAGQGRGNTIYF
>medium-sized|TRBV7-2|.|TRBJ1-6
TGTGCCAGCAGCTTGAGAGGAGCAGGGTGGAATTCACCCCTCCACTTT
CASSLRGAGWNSPLHF
>many|TRBV9|.|TRBJ2-3
TGTGCCAGCAGCGTAGGCTCTCGCACAGATACGCAGTATTTT
CASSVGSRTDTQYF
>.|TRBV20-1|.|TRBJ1-3
TGCAGTGCTAGTGCAGGGGCGATCTCTGGAAACACCATATATTTT
CSASAGAISGNTIYF
>.|TRBV12-3/TRBV12-4|.|TRBJ2-7
TGTGCCAGCAGTCAAACAAGCGGAAGCACCTACGAGCAGTACTTC
CASSQTSGSTYEQYF
>.|TRBV6-1|.|TRBJ2-7
TGTGCCAGCAGTGAAGCTGGGGCGGACTACGAGCAGTACTTC
CASSEAGADYEQYF
>many|TRBV28|.|TRBJ1-3
TGTGCCAGCAGCCTTCATGTTCCCGGAAACACCATATATTTT
CASSLHVPGNTIYF
>.|TRBV2|TRBD1|TRBJ1-1
TGTGCCAGCAGCCGGGGGCTTCAGGGGGCGGCTGAAGCTTTCTTT
CASSRGLQGAAEAFF
>.|TRBV20-1|TRBD2|TRBJ2-1
TGCAGTGCTATAGCGGGTTACAATGAGCAGTTCTTC
CSAIAGYNEQFF
>.|TRBV7-2|.|TRBJ2-4
TGTGCCAGCAGTTTAGGCTCGGGGGCCAAAAACATTCAGTACTTC
CASSLGSGAKNIQYF
>medium-sized|TRBV29-1|.|TRBJ1-2
TGCAGCGTTGTAGGTGGCGGGTACTATGGCTACACCTTC
CSVVGGGYYGYTF
>once|TRBV6-1|.|TRBJ1-2
TGTGCCAGCAGGGGGCCACCTCCTAACTATGGCTACACCTTC
CASRGPPPNYGYTF
>.|TRBV12-3/TRBV12-4|.|TRBJ1-5
TGTGCCAGCAGTTCAGAGGGCAATCAGCCCCAGCATTTT
CASSSEGNQPQHF
>.|TRBV24-1|TRBD1|TRBJ1-3
TGTGCCACCAGTGATGGGGGAGGGACAGCCTCTGGAAACACCATATATTTT
CATSDGGGTASGNTIYF
>many|TRBV6-1|TRBD1|TRBJ2-5
TGTGCCAGCACCAAGGACAGGGAACAAGAGACCCAGTACTTC
CASTKDREQETQYF
>few|TRBV9|.|TRBJ2-7
TGTGCCAGCAGCCCCTATTTGGGGGGCCCCTACGAGCAGTACTTC
CASSPYLGGPYEQYF
>many|TRBV6-6|.|TRBJ2-6
TGTGCCAGCAGTTATGCTGCCTCTGGGGCCAACGTCCTGACTTTC
CASSYAASGANVLTF
>.|TRBV12-3/TRBV12-4|.|TRBJ1-1
TGTGCCAGCAGTTATTGGGGTTTGAACACTGAAGCTTTCTTT
CASSYWGLNTEAFF
>once|TRBV20-1|TRBD2|TRBJ2-1
TGCAGTGCTTCCACGACTAGCGGGGTGGAGCAGTTCTTC
CSASTTSGVEQFF
>.|TRBV28|.|TRBJ2-6
TGTGCCAGCAGTTTTGGTGGGGCCAACGTCCTGACTTTC
CASSFGGANVLTF
>few|TRBV15|TRBD1|TRBJ1-5
TGTGCCACCAGCAGGCCGGGACAGGGGAATCAGCCCCAGCATTTT
CATSRPGQGNQPQHF
>many|TRBV29-1|.|TRBJ1-3
TGCAGCGTTGTTGGGGGAGCTGGAAACACCATATATTTT
CSVVGGAGNTIYF
>.|TRBV5-1|.|TRBJ2-3
TGCGCCAGCAGCTCACAGGGAATCGGCCCAGATACGCAGTATTTT
CASSSQGIGPDTQYF
>.|TRBV20-1|.|TRBJ2-3
TGCAGTGCTAGTAAGGACGGGGGAGGTACAGATACGCAGTATTTT
CSASKDGGGTDTQYF
>.|TRBV12-3/TRBV12-4|.|TRBJ1-1
TGTGCCAGCAGTCTCGGACAGTTGAACACTGAAGCTTTCTTT
CASSLGQLNTEAFF
>.|TRBV15|.|TRBJ1-1
TGTGCCACCAGCAGAGCTCGGGTGAGGACTGAAGCTTTCTTT
CATSRARVRTEAFF
>.|TRBV30|TRBD1|TRBJ1-1
TGTGCCTGGAGTACCCGGACAGGGTGGGGCACTGAAGCTTTCTTT
CAWSTRTGWGTEAFF
>.|TRBV25-1|.|TRBJ1-6
TGTGCCAGCAGTGACAGCCCCAATTCACCCCTCCACTTT
CASSDSPNSPLHF
>few|TRBV19|.|TRBJ2-2
TGTGCCAGTAGCCGCCATGGTGGGGAGGCGGCTACGAACACCGGGGAGCTGTTTTTT
CASSRHGGEAATNTGELFF
>many|TRBV29-1|TRBD1|TRBJ2-1
TGCAGCGTTGAGGGCAGGGGGCATTTAAATGAGCAGTTCTTC
CSVEGRGHLNEQFF
>.|TRBV28|TRBD1|TRBJ2-7
TGTGCCAGCAGACCGGGACAGCGCAACGAGCAGTACTTC
CASRPGQRNEQYF
>medium-sized|TRBV15|.|TRBJ2-5
TGTGCCACCAGCAGAGATATTGAGACCCAGTACTTC
CATSRDIETQYF
>medium-sized|TRBV18|TRBD1|TRBJ2-7
TGTGCCAGCTCACCGGGACAGGGGTCTGGAGAGCAGTACTTC
CASSPGQGSGEQYF
>few|TRBV20-1|.|TRBJ1-6
TGCAGTGCTAGGTCCTCGACCGGTAATTCACCCCTCCACTTT
CSARSSTGNSPLHF